This T cell receptor beta chain came from a study of T-cell reconstitution after alpha-beta-depleted transplantation in children. Overall study results and limits: For some patients, TCRbeta diversity was high at day 60 because of recipient T cells and thymic progenitors that survived. Counts and diversity of T cells one year after transplant came mostly from newly produced T cells. Reports say that about two months after transplant, the alpha-beta T cells came out of several hundred graft clones that had expanded.

Turning to this clonotype: Its specificity is not known.

V was trimmed by 2 bases and J by 3 bases, leaving 11 bases between them. Germline-derived CDR1 and CDR2 are MGHDK and SYGVNS. The CDR3 runs to 15 residues. Preparation of the TCRbeta library used unique molecular identifiers. TCRdb re-called the PCR reads with MiXCR, one entry per CDR3 protein. The sample yields about 980,000 distinct CDR3 sequences, 25% to 30% seen once. The sample in question was PBMCs, mostly from graft donor cells, obtained 360 days after TCRalphabeta/CD19-depleted stem cell transplant. This clonotype originated in a boy younger than two who had a stem cell transplant for SCID, so the T cells may come from the graft donor. The rearrangement joins TRBV25-1 to TRBJ1-3, with unresolved D. As DNA, the CDR3 is TGTGCCAGCAGTGAAGGCGGTCTCAATGGAAACACCATATATTTT. Protein: CASSEGGLNGNTIYF.